This T cell receptor beta chain was found in a study of CD8+ T cells in alopecia areata. Trimming at V came to 6 bases and at J to 2 bases, leaving 5 bases not matched to a gene. Germline V gene sequence: CDR1 MNHEY, CDR2 SMNVEV (reference sequence). The CDR3 length is 14 residues. Study-wide results and limits: Normal scalp had lower clonality than lesional scalp, with alopecia totalis/universalis lesions showing this most strongly. Besides other cells, scalp samples also yield sequences of resident alphabeta T cells from normal skin. Relative to mice, TCR sharing across patients was less clear, a difference possibly HLA-related.

Sequencing relied on a cDNA template that was reverse transcribed from extracted RNA. Sequenced by immunoSEQ multiplex PCR; TCRdb stores in-frame clones only, minus some. In the table there are about 120,000 clones, about 60% of which are singletons. A FACSAria was used to sort CD4+ and CD8+ T cells. These cells came from PBMCs. In regard to this clone: Its antigen is currently unknown.

This TCR came from a human donor in good health. The genes are TRBV27 and TRBJ2-3, with 7 positions matching TRBD2. The sample consisted of CD4+ T cells sorted from blood. This CDR3 is CASSSSGFTDTQYF. The DNA for the CDR3 is TGTGCCAGCAGCTCTAGCGGATTCACAGATACGCAGTATTTT.